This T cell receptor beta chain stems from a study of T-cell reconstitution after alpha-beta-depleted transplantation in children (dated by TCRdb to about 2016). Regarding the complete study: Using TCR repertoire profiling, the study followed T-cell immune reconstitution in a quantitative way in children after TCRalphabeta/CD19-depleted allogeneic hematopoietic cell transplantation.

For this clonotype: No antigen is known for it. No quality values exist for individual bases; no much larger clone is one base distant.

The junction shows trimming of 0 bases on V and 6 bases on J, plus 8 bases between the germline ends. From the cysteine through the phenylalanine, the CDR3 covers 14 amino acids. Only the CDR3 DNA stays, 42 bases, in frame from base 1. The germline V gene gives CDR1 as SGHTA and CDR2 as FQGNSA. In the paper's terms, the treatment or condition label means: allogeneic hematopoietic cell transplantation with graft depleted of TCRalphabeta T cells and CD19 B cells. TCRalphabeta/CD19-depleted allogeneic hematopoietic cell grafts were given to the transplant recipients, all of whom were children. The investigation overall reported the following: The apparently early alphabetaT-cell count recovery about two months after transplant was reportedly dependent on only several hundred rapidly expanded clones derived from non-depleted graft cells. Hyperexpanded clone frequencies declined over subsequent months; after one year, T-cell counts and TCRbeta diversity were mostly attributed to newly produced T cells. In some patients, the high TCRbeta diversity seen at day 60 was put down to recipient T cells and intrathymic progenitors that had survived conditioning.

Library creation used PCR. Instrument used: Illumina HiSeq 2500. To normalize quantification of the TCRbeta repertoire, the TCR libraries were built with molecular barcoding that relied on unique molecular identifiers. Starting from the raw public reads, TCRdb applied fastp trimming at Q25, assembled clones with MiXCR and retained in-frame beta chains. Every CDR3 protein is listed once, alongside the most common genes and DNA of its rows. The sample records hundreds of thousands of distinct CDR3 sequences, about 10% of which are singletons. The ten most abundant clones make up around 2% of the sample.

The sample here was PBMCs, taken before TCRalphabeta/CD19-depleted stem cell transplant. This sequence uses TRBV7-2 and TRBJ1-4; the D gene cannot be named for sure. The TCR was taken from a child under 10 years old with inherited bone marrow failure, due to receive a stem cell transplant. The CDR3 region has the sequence CASSLAGGYEKLFF. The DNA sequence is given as TGTGCCAGCAGCTTAGCAGGAGGGTATGAAAAACTGTTTTTT.